This T cell receptor beta chain originates from a study of cytomegalovirus exposure and HLA in healthy donors. This PCR relied on a set of 60 Vbeta primers and 13 Jbeta primers. Profiling relied on immunoSEQ multiplex PCR, and the TCRdb table lists in-frame clones only, not all of them. The data show 80,000 or so clones, about 73% seen once. Trimming took off 6 bases at V and 1 base at J, with 8 bases between the two ends. CDR3 size: 13 residues. Germline V lookup: CDR1 SGHTA, CDR2 FQGNSA. The V call is TRBV7-2, the J call TRBJ2-3; unclear D gene. The origin of this receptor is a man aged 40-55 years in good health and CMV-seronegative. The sequenced sample consisted of PBMCs. CDR3 protein: CASRASGTDTQYF. Written as DNA, the CDR3 is TGTGCCAGCAGAGCCTCCGGCACAGATACGCAGTATTTT.